This TCR beta chain derives from a study of blood T cell repertoires in COVID-19. As for the study in general: From T cells, B-cell-depleted T cells, or PBMCs came the material, which was cDNA or gDNA.

Germline V lookup: CDR1 LGHDT, CDR2 YNNKEL (reference sequence). V lost 1 base and J lost 12, with 18 bases in between. The CDR3 runs 15 residues. The study assigned cohorts using participant-reported clinical history. Produced via immunoSEQ multiplex PCR; TCRdb's table is partial and in-frame only. This sample has roughly 370,000 clones; approximately 90% occur once, and the top ten carry roughly a tenth. The source material was PBMCs or T cells enriched from blood (not recorded which). The clonotype originates from a woman aged 50 to 60 who had recovered from COVID-19. The V call is TRBV3-1 (or the pseudogene TRBV3-2), the J call TRBJ1-4; D remains unclear. CDR3 sequence: CASSQVTVTSLELFF. CDR3 nucleotides: TGTGCCAGCAGCCAAGTAACAGTCACCTCCTTGGAACTGTTTTTT.